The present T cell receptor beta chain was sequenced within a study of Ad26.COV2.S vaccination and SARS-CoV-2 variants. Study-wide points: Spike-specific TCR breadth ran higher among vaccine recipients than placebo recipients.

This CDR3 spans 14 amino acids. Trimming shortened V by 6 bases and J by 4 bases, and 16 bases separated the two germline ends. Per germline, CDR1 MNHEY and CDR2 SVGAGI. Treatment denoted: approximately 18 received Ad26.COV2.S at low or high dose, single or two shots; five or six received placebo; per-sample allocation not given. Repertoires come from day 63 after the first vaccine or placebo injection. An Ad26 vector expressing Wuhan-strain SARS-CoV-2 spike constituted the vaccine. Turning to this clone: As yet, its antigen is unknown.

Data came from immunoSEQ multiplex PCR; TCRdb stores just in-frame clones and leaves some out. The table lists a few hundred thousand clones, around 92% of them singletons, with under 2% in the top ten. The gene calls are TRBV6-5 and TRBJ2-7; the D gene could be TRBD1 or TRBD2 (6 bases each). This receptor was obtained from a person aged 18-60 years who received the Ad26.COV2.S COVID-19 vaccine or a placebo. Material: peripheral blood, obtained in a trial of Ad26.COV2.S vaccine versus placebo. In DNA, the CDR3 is TGTGCCAGCAGCCCGAACGGGGGCGAGTACGAGCAGTACTTC. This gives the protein CASSPNGGEYEQYF.